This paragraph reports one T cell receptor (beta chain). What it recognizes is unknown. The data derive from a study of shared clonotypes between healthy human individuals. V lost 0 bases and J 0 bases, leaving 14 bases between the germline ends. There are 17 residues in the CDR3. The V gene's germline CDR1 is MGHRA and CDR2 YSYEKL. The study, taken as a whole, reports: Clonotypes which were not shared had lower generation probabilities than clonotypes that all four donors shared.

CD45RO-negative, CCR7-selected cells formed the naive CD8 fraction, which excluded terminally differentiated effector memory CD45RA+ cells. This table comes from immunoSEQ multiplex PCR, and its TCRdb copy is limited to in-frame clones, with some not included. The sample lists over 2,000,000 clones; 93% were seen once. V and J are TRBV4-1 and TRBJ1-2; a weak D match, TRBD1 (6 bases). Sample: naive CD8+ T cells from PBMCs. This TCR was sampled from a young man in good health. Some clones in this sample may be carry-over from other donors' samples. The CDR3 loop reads CASSQDTGAGANYGYTF. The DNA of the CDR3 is TGCGCCAGCAGCCAAGACACCGGGGCAGGGGCTAACTATGGCTACACCTTC.